This TCR beta chain was sequenced for a study of T cell responses to AZD1222 COVID-19 vaccine. Some clones are missing from TCRdb's copy, which holds only in-frame ones; the method was immunoSEQ multiplex PCR. The table has around 130,000 clones, approximately 85% seen once. This CDR3 comprises 16 residues. This sequence joins TRBV21-1 and TRBJ1-2; the D call of TRBD1 is as the table states it, not checked on the DNA. TRBV21-1 constitutes a pseudogene. The TCR comes from an adult in good health. This specimen was peripheral blood, taken on day 0 of AZD1222 vaccination. The CDR3 DNA reads TGTGCCAGCAGCCCCCCTGGGGGGGACAGGCAGTATGGCTACACCTTC. Protein sequence: CASSPPGGDRQYGYTF.